These 3 T cell receptor beta chains came from one sample sequenced in a study of blood T cell repertoires in COVID-19 (dated by TCRdb to 2020 to 2021). Receptor libraries were prepared by the immunoSEQ multiplex PCR assay. TCRdb carries this immuneACCESS record with in-frame sequences only. Its versions omit some clonotypes, under half of them owing to an unresolved V gene in the studies checked, with the rest unexplained. Within this sample are 150,000 to 200,000 clones, with approximately 80% of them counted one time only. The ten largest clones capture roughly a tenth of the sample. Sequenced input: peripheral blood. The receptors were sampled from a woman at least 80 years old with active or convalescent COVID-19.

This clone was observed a single time. CDR3 loop: CASRDRGETEAFF. The CDR3 DNA is TGTGCCAGCCGGGACAGGGGAGAGACTGAAGCTTTCTTT. J is TRBJ1-1 and V is TRBV10-3; 10 bases are shared with TRBD1. V lost 10 bases to trimming and J lost 5 bases; unmatched junction nucleotides: 7. CDR3 size: 13 residues. Germline-derived CDR1 and CDR2 are ENHRY and SYGVKD.

This rearrangement joins TRBV10-3 to TRBJ1-2; 12 bases line up with TRBD1. The CDR3 is 14 amino acids. CDR1 ENHRY and CDR2 SYGVKD come from the germline V gene. J was trimmed by 8 bases and V by 4 bases; bases with no gene match: 5. The CDR3 reads CAISGDRGPRGYTF. The CDR3 bases are TGTGCCATCAGTGGGGACAGGGGGCCTAGGGGCTACACCTTC.

The chain joins TRBV7-6 to TRBJ1-3; D unclear. The CDR3 runs to 16 residues. V gave up 3 bases and J gave up 0 bases, with 12 bases separating them. Germline V gene lookup returns CDR1 SGHVS and CDR2 FNYEAQ. The CDR3 loop reads CASSLLLPSSGNTIYF. In DNA, the CDR3 is TGTGCCAGCAGCTTGCTACTCCCGAGCTCTGGAAACACCATATATTTT.